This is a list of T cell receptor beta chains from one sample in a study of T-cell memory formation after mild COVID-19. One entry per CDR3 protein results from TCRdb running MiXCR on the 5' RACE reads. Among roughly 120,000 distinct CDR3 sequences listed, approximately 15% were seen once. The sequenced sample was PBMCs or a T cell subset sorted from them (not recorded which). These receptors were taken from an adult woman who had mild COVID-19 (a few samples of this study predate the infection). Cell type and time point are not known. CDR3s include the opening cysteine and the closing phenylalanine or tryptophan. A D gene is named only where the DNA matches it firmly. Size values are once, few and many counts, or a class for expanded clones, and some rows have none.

CDR3nt: TGCAGCGTTGTTCACAGGGGTGATGAGCAGTTCTTC; CDR3aa: CSVVHRGDEQFF; abundance: NA; v_gene: TRBV29-1; j_gene: TRBJ2-1; len: 12; d_gene: TRBD1
CDR3nt: TGCAGTGCTAGTTCAGCGGGGGGCACAGATACGCAGTATTTT; CDR3aa: CSASSAGGTDTQYF; abundance: few; v_gene: TRBV20-1; j_gene: TRBJ2-3; len: 14; d_gene: TRBD2
CDR3nt: TGTGCCAGTACCCCGGACAGTTCTGGGGCCAACGTCCTGACTTTC; CDR3aa: CASTPDSSGANVLTF; abundance: NA; v_gene: TRBV19; j_gene: TRBJ2-6; len: 15; d_gene: NA
CDR3nt: TGTGCCAGCAGCTTACCGACAGGGGGCTATGGCTACACCTTC; CDR3aa: CASSLPTGGYGYTF; abundance: NA; v_gene: TRBV7-2; j_gene: TRBJ1-2; len: 14; d_gene: TRBD1
CDR3nt: TGTGCCAGCAGCTTGGGGGACAGGACCCCTTCACCCCTCCACTTT; CDR3aa: CASSLGDRTPSPLHF; abundance: NA; v_gene: TRBV7-2; j_gene: TRBJ1-6; len: 15; d_gene: TRBD1
CDR3nt: TGTGCCAGCTCACTCCAACAGGGGGCCGAGCAGTACTTC; CDR3aa: CASSLQQGAEQYF; abundance: few; v_gene: TRBV18; j_gene: TRBJ2-7; len: 13; d_gene: TRBD1
CDR3nt: TGCGCCAGCAGCTTGTCGACGGATACCGGGGAGCTGTTTTTT; CDR3aa: CASSLSTDTGELFF; abundance: many; v_gene: TRBV5-1; j_gene: TRBJ2-2; len: 14; d_gene: NA
CDR3nt: TGTGCCACCAGTCAGGGAAACACTGAAGCTTTCTTT; CDR3aa: CATSQGNTEAFF; abundance: NA; v_gene: TRBV15; j_gene: TRBJ1-1; len: 12; d_gene: NA
CDR3nt: TGTGCCAGCAGCGTAGATCCAGAGGGAAAGTATGGCTACACCTTC; CDR3aa: CASSVDPEGKYGYTF; abundance: NA; v_gene: TRBV9; j_gene: TRBJ1-2; len: 15; d_gene: NA
CDR3nt: TGCGCCAGCAGCTGGGGACAGGGGGCGTGGACTGAAGCTTTCTTT; CDR3aa: CASSWGQGAWTEAFF; abundance: few; v_gene: TRBV5-1; j_gene: TRBJ1-1; len: 15; d_gene: TRBD1
CDR3nt: TGTGTCAGCAGCTTTACTAGCGGGGGGAGTGCAGATACGCAGTATTTT; CDR3aa: CVSSFTSGGSADTQYF; abundance: NA; v_gene: TRBV7-8; j_gene: TRBJ2-3; len: 16; d_gene: TRBD2
CDR3nt: TGCGCCAGCAGCAATGGGTGGGGAACACTCCGTTCACCCCTCCACTTT; CDR3aa: CASSNGWGTLRSPLHF; abundance: NA; v_gene: TRBV5-1; j_gene: TRBJ1-6; len: 16; d_gene: NA
CDR3nt: TGTGCCAGCTCAGCCAGGGGCGAGGGCACTGAAGCTTTCTTT; CDR3aa: CASSARGEGTEAFF; abundance: NA; v_gene: TRBV18; j_gene: TRBJ1-1; len: 14; d_gene: NA
CDR3nt: TGTGCCGCGGGTGAATTAGGTGAGCAGTTCTTC; CDR3aa: CAAGELGEQFF; abundance: NA; v_gene: TRBV24-1; j_gene: TRBJ2-1; len: 11; d_gene: NA
CDR3nt: TGTGCCACCAGGGGAACAGGGCTCGTCGGAGAGACCCAGTACTTC; CDR3aa: CATRGTGLVGETQYF; abundance: NA; v_gene: TRBV24-1; j_gene: TRBJ2-5; len: 15; d_gene: NA
CDR3nt: TGCGCCAGCAGCGAGGGACGGCCCATGGCCCAGTACTTC; CDR3aa: CASSEGRPMAQYF; abundance: many; v_gene: TRBV5-1; j_gene: TRBJ2-5; len: 13; d_gene: NA
CDR3nt: TGTGCCAGCAGCTTCCGTCCAGGGGGAAATTCACCCCTCCACTTT; CDR3aa: CASSFRPGGNSPLHF; abundance: NA; v_gene: TRBV7-2; j_gene: TRBJ1-6; len: 15; d_gene: TRBD1
CDR3nt: TGTGCCAGCAGCTCCCTTAGCGGGGGGTCTAGGGATACGCAGTATTTT; CDR3aa: CASSSLSGGSRDTQYF; abundance: NA; v_gene: TRBV11-2; j_gene: TRBJ2-3; len: 16; d_gene: TRBD2
CDR3nt: TGTGCCAGTAGTACAGTCTCGAACACCGGGGAGCTGTTTTTT; CDR3aa: CASSTVSNTGELFF; abundance: NA; v_gene: TRBV19; j_gene: TRBJ2-2; len: 14; d_gene: NA
CDR3nt: TGTGCCATCCGGAAGGGGGACGGTTACAATGAGCAGTTCTTC; CDR3aa: CAIRKGDGYNEQFF; abundance: NA; v_gene: TRBV10-3; j_gene: TRBJ2-1; len: 14; d_gene: NA
CDR3nt: TGCGCCAGCAGCCAAAGAAGTGGGAGTGGGGGTGAGACCCAGTACTTC; CDR3aa: CASSQRSGSGGETQYF; abundance: few; v_gene: TRBV4-1; j_gene: TRBJ2-5; len: 16; d_gene: NA
CDR3nt: TGCGCCAGCGCGCAAGACCAAGAGACCCAGTACTTC; CDR3aa: CASAQDQETQYF; abundance: NA; v_gene: TRBV5-1; j_gene: TRBJ2-5; len: 12; d_gene: NA
CDR3nt: TGTGCCGACTCGGACCTGGCGAAGACCCAGTACTTC; CDR3aa: CADSDLAKTQYF; abundance: NA; v_gene: TRBV2; j_gene: TRBJ2-5; len: 12; d_gene: NA
CDR3nt: TGTGCCAGCCGAAGGACAACCTACAATGAGCAGTTCTTC; CDR3aa: CASRRTTYNEQFF; abundance: many; v_gene: TRBV6-5; j_gene: TRBJ2-1; len: 13; d_gene: NA
CDR3nt: TGCGCCAGCAGCTCGATGGGCCCGGGACAGGGGGCGCGGGCGTACTTC; CDR3aa: CASSSMGPGQGARAYF; abundance: few; v_gene: TRBV5-1; j_gene: TRBJ2-4; len: 16; d_gene: TRBD1
CDR3nt: TGTGCCAGCAGTGCGTCCGGGACAGGGTCCTACGAGCAGTACTTC; CDR3aa: CASSASGTGSYEQYF; abundance: few; v_gene: TRBV25-1; j_gene: TRBJ2-7; len: 15; d_gene: TRBD1
CDR3nt: TGCAGTGCTTCTCCAGGACCCAAAAACATTCAGTACTTC; CDR3aa: CSASPGPKNIQYF; abundance: NA; v_gene: TRBV20-1; j_gene: TRBJ2-4; len: 13; d_gene: NA
CDR3nt: TGCAGCTTCCGGGACAGGGGATACAATGAGCAGTTCTTC; CDR3aa: CSFRDRGYNEQFF; abundance: few; v_gene: TRBV29-1; j_gene: TRBJ2-1; len: 13; d_gene: TRBD1
CDR3nt: TGTGCCAGCAGCACCCGACAGGTCCTGAACACCGGGGAGCTGTTTTTT; CDR3aa: CASSTRQVLNTGELFF; abundance: NA; v_gene: TRBV9; j_gene: TRBJ2-2; len: 16; d_gene: NA
CDR3nt: TGCGCCAGCAGCCAAGATAGAGGAGGAGGCTACAATGAGCAGTTCTTC; CDR3aa: CASSQDRGGGYNEQFF; abundance: NA; v_gene: TRBV4-3; j_gene: TRBJ2-1; len: 16; d_gene: NA
CDR3nt: TGTGCCATCAGTGCAAAGGGGGCGGACAATGAGCAGTTCTTC; CDR3aa: CAISAKGADNEQFF; abundance: many; v_gene: TRBV10-3; j_gene: TRBJ2-1; len: 14; d_gene: TRBD1
CDR3nt: TGTGCCAGCAGTCCCGGGACAGGGACCTATGGCTACACCTTC; CDR3aa: CASSPGTGTYGYTF; abundance: few; v_gene: TRBV6-1; j_gene: TRBJ1-2; len: 14; d_gene: TRBD1
CDR3nt: TGCGCCAGCAGCCAGACCGGGACAGGGGTCACCGGGGAGCTGTTTTTT; CDR3aa: CASSQTGTGVTGELFF; abundance: NA; v_gene: TRBV4-1; j_gene: TRBJ2-2; len: 16; d_gene: TRBD1
CDR3nt: TGTGCCAGCAGCCCCAGGGGCGAGCAGTACTTC; CDR3aa: CASSPRGEQYF; abundance: NA; v_gene: TRBV7-3; j_gene: TRBJ2-7; len: 11; d_gene: NA
CDR3nt: TGTGCCAGCAGGCGACAGGGGTCGTCGGTCACTGAAGCTTTCTTT; CDR3aa: CASRRQGSSVTEAFF; abundance: many; v_gene: TRBV12-3/TRBV12-4; j_gene: TRBJ1-1; len: 15; d_gene: TRBD1
CDR3nt: TGTGCCAGCAGCTTTAGCGGGTCGGGGCAAGAGACCCAGTACTTC; CDR3aa: CASSFSGSGQETQYF; abundance: few; v_gene: TRBV7-6; j_gene: TRBJ2-5; len: 15; d_gene: TRBD2
CDR3nt: TGTGCCAGCAGCTTAGATTTAGCGGGAGGGGTGTTCTTC; CDR3aa: CASSLDLAGGVFF; abundance: few; v_gene: TRBV7-9; j_gene: TRBJ2-1; len: 13; d_gene: TRBD2
CDR3nt: TGTGCCACCAGTGATTCTGGCCCCTACAATGAGCAGTTCTTC; CDR3aa: CATSDSGPYNEQFF; abundance: NA; v_gene: TRBV24-1; j_gene: TRBJ2-1; len: 14; d_gene: NA
CDR3nt: TGTGCCAGCAGCCCGACAGGATACGAGCAGTACTTC; CDR3aa: CASSPTGYEQYF; abundance: few; v_gene: TRBV6-5; j_gene: TRBJ2-7; len: 12; d_gene: NA
CDR3nt: TGTGCCAGCAGTGGCTTTGGCTTGCTGAACACCGGGGAGCTGTTTTTT; CDR3aa: CASSGFGLLNTGELFF; abundance: NA; v_gene: TRBV2; j_gene: TRBJ2-2; len: 16; d_gene: NA
CDR3nt: TGCGCCAGCAGGGTACAGGGGGCCCCGGGGGAAAAACTGTTTTTT; CDR3aa: CASRVQGAPGEKLFF; abundance: many; v_gene: TRBV4-1; j_gene: TRBJ1-4; len: 15; d_gene: TRBD1
CDR3nt: TGTGCCAGCAGCTTTGGACAGAGATACAATGAGCAGTTCTTC; CDR3aa: CASSFGQRYNEQFF; abundance: NA; v_gene: TRBV5-6; j_gene: TRBJ2-1; len: 14; d_gene: NA
CDR3nt: TGTGCCAGCAGCTATTGGGACAGGGGCTCGTACGAGCAGTACTTC; CDR3aa: CASSYWDRGSYEQYF; abundance: NA; v_gene: TRBV5-6; j_gene: TRBJ2-7; len: 15; d_gene: TRBD1
CDR3nt: TGTGCCAGCTCACCCCTTCCGGGACAGGGTAAAGATACGCAGTATTTT; CDR3aa: CASSPLPGQGKDTQYF; abundance: NA; v_gene: TRBV18; j_gene: TRBJ2-3; len: 16; d_gene: TRBD1
CDR3nt: TGTGCCAGCAGGACCACCGGACAGCGCTCCTACGAGCAGTACTTC; CDR3aa: CASRTTGQRSYEQYF; abundance: many; v_gene: TRBV27; j_gene: TRBJ2-7; len: 15; d_gene: NA
CDR3nt: TGTGCCAGCAGATTACCGGGACGGGGGTTCCACGAGCAGTACTTC; CDR3aa: CASRLPGRGFHEQYF; abundance: few; v_gene: TRBV7-9; j_gene: TRBJ2-7; len: 15; d_gene: NA
CDR3nt: TGCGCCAGCAGCTTGGTGGCAACCAACACTGAAGCTTTCTTT; CDR3aa: CASSLVATNTEAFF; abundance: few; v_gene: TRBV5-1; j_gene: TRBJ1-1; len: 14; d_gene: NA
CDR3nt: TGTGCCAGCAGTGGCGACAGTCTTGGCGAGCAGTACTTC; CDR3aa: CASSGDSLGEQYF; abundance: NA; v_gene: TRBV9; j_gene: TRBJ2-7; len: 13; d_gene: NA
CDR3nt: TGTGCCAGCAGCTTGGAGAGGGGGTGGGAGCAGTACTTC; CDR3aa: CASSLERGWEQYF; abundance: many; v_gene: TRBV5-6; j_gene: TRBJ2-7; len: 13; d_gene: NA
CDR3nt: TGTGCCAGCAGTGAGACTTACGTGGGGGAGACCCAGTACTTC; CDR3aa: CASSETYVGETQYF; abundance: NA; v_gene: TRBV6-1; j_gene: TRBJ2-5; len: 14; d_gene: NA
CDR3nt: TGTGCCAGCAGCACCAGGACAGGGGGCCCTCCAGAGACCCAGTACTTC; CDR3aa: CASSTRTGGPPETQYF; abundance: few; v_gene: TRBV12-3/TRBV12-4; j_gene: TRBJ2-5; len: 16; d_gene: TRBD1